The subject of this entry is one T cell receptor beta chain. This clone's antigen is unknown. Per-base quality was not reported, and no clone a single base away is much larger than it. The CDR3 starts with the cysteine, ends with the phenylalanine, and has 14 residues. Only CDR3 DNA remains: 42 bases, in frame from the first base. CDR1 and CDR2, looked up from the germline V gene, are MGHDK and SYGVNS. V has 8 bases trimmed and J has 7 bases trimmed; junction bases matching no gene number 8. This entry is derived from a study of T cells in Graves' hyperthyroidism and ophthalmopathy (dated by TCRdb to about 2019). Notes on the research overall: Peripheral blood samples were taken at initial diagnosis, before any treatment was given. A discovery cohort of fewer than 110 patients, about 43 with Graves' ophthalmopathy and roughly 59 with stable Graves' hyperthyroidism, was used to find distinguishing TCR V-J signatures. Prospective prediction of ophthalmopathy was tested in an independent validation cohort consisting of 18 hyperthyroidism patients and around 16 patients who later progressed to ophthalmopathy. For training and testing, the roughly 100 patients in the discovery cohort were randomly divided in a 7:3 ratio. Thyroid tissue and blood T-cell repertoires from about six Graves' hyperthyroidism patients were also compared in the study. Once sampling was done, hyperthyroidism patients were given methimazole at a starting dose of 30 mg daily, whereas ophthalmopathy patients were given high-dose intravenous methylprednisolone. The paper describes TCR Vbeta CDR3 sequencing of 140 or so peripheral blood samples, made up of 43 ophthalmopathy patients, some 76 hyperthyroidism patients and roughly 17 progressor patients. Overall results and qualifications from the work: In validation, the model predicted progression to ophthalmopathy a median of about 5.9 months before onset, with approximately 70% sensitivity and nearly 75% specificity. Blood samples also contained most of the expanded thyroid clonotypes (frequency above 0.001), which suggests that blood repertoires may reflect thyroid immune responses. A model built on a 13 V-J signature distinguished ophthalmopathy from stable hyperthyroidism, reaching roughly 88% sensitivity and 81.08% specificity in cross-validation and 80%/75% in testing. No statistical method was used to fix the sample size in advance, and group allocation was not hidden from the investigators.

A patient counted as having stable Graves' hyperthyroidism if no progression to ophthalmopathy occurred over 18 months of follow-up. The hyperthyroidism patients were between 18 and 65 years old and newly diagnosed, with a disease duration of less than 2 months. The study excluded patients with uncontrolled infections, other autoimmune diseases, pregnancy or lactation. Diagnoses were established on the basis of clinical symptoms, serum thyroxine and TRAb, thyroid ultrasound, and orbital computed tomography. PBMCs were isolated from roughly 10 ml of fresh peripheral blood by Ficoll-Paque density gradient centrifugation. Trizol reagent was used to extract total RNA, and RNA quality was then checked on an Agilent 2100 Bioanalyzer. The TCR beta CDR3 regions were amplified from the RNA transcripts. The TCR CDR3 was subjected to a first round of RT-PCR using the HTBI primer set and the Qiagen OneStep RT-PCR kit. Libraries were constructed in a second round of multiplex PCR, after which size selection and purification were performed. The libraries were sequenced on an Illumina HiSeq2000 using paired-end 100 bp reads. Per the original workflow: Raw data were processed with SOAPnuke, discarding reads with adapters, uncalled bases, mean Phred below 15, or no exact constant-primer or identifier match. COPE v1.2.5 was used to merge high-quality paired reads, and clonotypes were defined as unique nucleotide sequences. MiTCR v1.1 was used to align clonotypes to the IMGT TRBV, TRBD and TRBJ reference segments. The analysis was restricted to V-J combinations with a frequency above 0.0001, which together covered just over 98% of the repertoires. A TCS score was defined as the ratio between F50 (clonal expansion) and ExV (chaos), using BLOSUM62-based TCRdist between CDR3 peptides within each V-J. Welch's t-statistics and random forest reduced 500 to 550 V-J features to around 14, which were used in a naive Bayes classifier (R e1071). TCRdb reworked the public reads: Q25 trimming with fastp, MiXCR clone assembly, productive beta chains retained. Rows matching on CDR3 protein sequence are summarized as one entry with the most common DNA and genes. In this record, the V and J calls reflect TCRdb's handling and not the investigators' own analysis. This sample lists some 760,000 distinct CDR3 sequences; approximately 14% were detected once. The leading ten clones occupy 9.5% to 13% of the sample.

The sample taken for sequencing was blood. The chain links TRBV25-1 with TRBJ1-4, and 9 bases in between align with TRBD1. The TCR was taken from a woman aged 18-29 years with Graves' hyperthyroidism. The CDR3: CASRGTGKGEKLFF. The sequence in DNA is TGTGCCAGCCGTGGGACAGGGAAGGGTGAAAAACTGTTTTTT.